Given below is one T cell receptor (beta chain) in context. RNA transcripts gave rise to amplified TCR beta CDR3 regions. HTBI primers were used for first-round RT-PCR of the TCR CDR3. MiXCR, applied by TCRdb to the multiplex PCR reads, yields one record per CDR3 protein. The sample lists about 300,000 distinct CDR3 sequences; roughly 20% were seen once. Deletions cut 5 bases from V and 5 bases from J, with 4 bases between. The germline CDR1 and CDR2 sequences are DFQATT and SNEGSKA (reference sequence). The CDR3 consists of 10 residues. This specimen comes from a study of T cells in Graves' hyperthyroidism and ophthalmopathy.

The V gene is TRBV20-1, the J gene TRBJ2-1; D unresolved. Sample: blood. This TCR derives from a man aged 45-65 years with Graves' ophthalmopathy. The CDR3 loop is CSAVNNEQFF. The CDR3 DNA reads TGCAGTGCTGTTAACAATGAGCAGTTCTTC.